A single sample gave rise to the 14 T cell receptor beta chains below, sequenced in a study of OX40 agonist ivuxolimab in advanced cancers. TCRdb keeps only in-frame clones here, not all; method: immunoSEQ multiplex PCR. The sample consists of about 75,000 clones, about 85% of them appearing once. The material sequenced was CD4+ or CD8+ T cells sorted from blood, taken in a trial of the OX40 agonist ivuxolimab. All receptors derive from an adult with an advanced solid tumor such as melanoma, head and neck, liver or kidney cancer.

The V call is TRBV5-1, the J call TRBJ2-2; D gene ambiguous. Germline-derived CDR1 and CDR2 are SGHRS and YFSETQ. CDR3 size: 14 residues. V shed 3 bases and J shed 0 bases, with 6 bases lying between them. CDR3 residues: CASSSLSNTGELFF. CDR3 in DNA: TGCGCCAGCAGCTCTCTATCGAACACCGGGGAGCTGTTTTTT.

The V call is TRBV5-6, the J call TRBJ2-7; D is uncertain. The CDR3 runs 14 residues. Looked up from germline, CDR1 is SGHDT and CDR2 is YYEEEE. V was clipped by 1 base and J by 3 bases, with 11 bases between them. DNA of the CDR3: TGTGCCAGCAGCTTGATTGGACCGATCTACGAGCAGTACTTC. Residues: CASSLIGPIYEQYF. The full variable domain, in which reference TRBV5-6 and TRBJ2-7 provide the parts outside the CDR3, is DAGVTQSPTHLIKTRGQQVTLRCSPKSGHDTVSWYQQALGQGPQFIFQYYEEEERQRGNFPDRFSGHQFPNYSSELNVNALLLGDSALYLCASSLIGPIYEQYFGPGTRLTVT.

This clone was picked up one time. The same CDR3 is also encoded by other DNA sequences in this sample. This chain uses TRBV10-1 with TRBJ1-1, with D possibly being TRBD1 (5 bases). This CDR3 spans 13 amino acids. Germline V CDR1 and CDR2: WNHNN, SYGVQD (reference sequence). Trimming removed 7 bases from V and 0 bases from J, with 9 bases in between. The CDR3 here is CASKGELNTEAFF. CDR3 DNA: TGCGCCAGCAAAGGGGAGTTGAACACTGAAGCTTTCTTT.

The chain carries TRBV5-6 and TRBJ2-3, with 8 nucleotides matching TRBD1. The CDR3 has 16 amino acids. V dropped 4 bases and J dropped 2; count of bases not matched to a gene: 9. Germline V lookup: CDR1 SGHDT, CDR2 YYEEEE. CDR3 nucleotide sequence: TGTGCCAGCAGCCCCGGACAGGGCCTTTACACAGATACGCAGTATTTT. It codes for CASSPGQGLYTDTQYF. The whole variable domain, filled in from reference TRBV5-6 and TRBJ2-3, reads DAGVTQSPTHLIKTRGQQVTLRCSPKSGHDTVSWYQQALGQGPQFIFQYYEEEERQRGNFPDRFSGHQFPNYSSELNVNALLLGDSALYLCASSPGQGLYTDTQYFGPGTRLTVL.

The chain links TRBV7-7 to TRBJ2-1, with TRBD2 identical over 8 bases. This CDR3 is 14 amino acids long. Trimming took 3 bases from V and 8 from J; bases not matched to a gene: 6. Germline V gives CDR1 SSHAT, CDR2 FNYEAQ (reference sequence). CDR3 in amino acids: CASSFTSGSDEQFF. The CDR3 DNA reads as TGTGCCAGCAGCTTCACTAGCGGATCGGATGAGCAGTTCTTC.

This chain uses TRBV30 with TRBJ1-2; 7 bases are shared with TRBD1. With 0 bases clipped from V and 8 bases from J, the junction kept 9 bases outside the gene matches. This CDR3 is 14 amino acids long. Germline V CDR1 and CDR2: GTSNPN, SVGIG (reference sequence). CDR3: CAWSVREGGMGYTF. The CDR3 DNA reads as TGTGCCTGGAGTGTACGTGAAGGGGGCATGGGCTACACCTTC. The entire variable domain, with the rest obtained from reference TRBV30 and TRBJ1-2, is as follows: SQTIHQWPATLVQPVGSPLSLECTVEGTSNPNLYWYRQAAGRGLQLLFYSVGIGQISSEVPQNLSASRPQDRQFILSSKKLLLSDSGFYLCAWSVREGGMGYTFGSGTRLTVV.

This sequence joins TRBV5-1 and TRBJ2-5; 12 bases are a match to TRBD1. Trimming removed 1 base from V and 4 bases from J; junction bases left unmatched: 5. This CDR3 contains 16 residues. The germline V gene encodes CDR1 SGHRS and CDR2 YFSETQ. CDR3 loop: CASSLHGTGGGETQYF. The CDR3 DNA follows: TGCGCCAGCAGCTTGCACGGGACAGGGGGCGGAGAGACCCAGTACTTC.

A remark on this clone: One junction end does not reproduce the germline sequence, and a read error may be involved. The CDR3 bases are TGTGCCAGCAGTTCACAGGGTTCCTACGGGCAGTACTTC. Protein product: CASSSQGSYGQYF. This chain links TRBV27 with TRBJ2-7; tentative D call: TRBD1 (6 bases). Per germline, CDR1 MNHEY and CDR2 SMNVEV (reference sequence). This CDR3 region has 13 residues.

The V call is TRBV5-1, the J call TRBJ2-5, with 8 bases matching TRBD2. The J segment lost 4 bases and the V segment lost 4 bases, leaving 18 bases of the junction unmatched. This CDR3 has 18 amino acids. The germline V gene encodes CDR1 SGHRS and CDR2 YFSETQ. The CDR3 DNA sequence: TGCGCCAGCAGCCGTAATTTTCTTAGCGGGGCAGGTCGAGAGACCCAGTACTTC. It yields the protein CASSRNFLSGAGRETQYF.

The rearrangement links TRBV10-3 to TRBJ1-2; D is possibly TRBD1 (6 bases). With 2 bases removed from V and 8 bases from J, the gap between germline ends came to 12 bases. The CDR3 loop spans 13 amino acids. Germline CDR1 is ENHRY and CDR2 is SYGVKD. The DNA for the CDR3 is TGTGCCATCAGTGAGGAGGGGGAAAGAGGCTACACCTTC. Its protein is CAISEEGERGYTF.

The chain joins TRBV11-3 to TRBJ1-5; TRBD1 matches at 8 bases. The CDR3 extends over 16 amino acids. Germline V lookup: CDR1 SGHNT, CDR2 YENEEA. Trimming removed 5 bases from V and 0 bases from J; junction bases left unmatched: 6. The CDR3 loop reads CASSRSTGDSNQPQHF. The CDR3 DNA follows: TGTGCCAGCAGCCGTTCGACAGGGGATAGCAATCAGCCCCAGCATTTT.

The J gene is TRBJ1-1, the V gene TRBV6-1, with TRBD1 identical over 7 bases. V shed 4 bases and J 5 bases; nucleotides not matched to a gene: 7. The CDR3 runs to 14 residues. CDR1 is MNHNS, CDR2 SASEGT, per germline. The CDR3 protein is CASSAYDRDTEAFF. CDR3 coding DNA: TGTGCCAGCAGTGCTTATGACAGGGATACTGAAGCTTTCTTT.

V usage is TRBV4-2 and J usage is TRBJ2-6; D not certain. Trimming cost V 5 bases and J 1 base, with 15 bases left between them. Germline V gives CDR1 LGHNA, CDR2 YNFKEQ. The CDR3 has 17 residues. The CDR3 nucleotides read TGTGCCAGCAGCTTCTTGGGTTACGGTTCTGGGGCCAACGTCCTGACTTTC. This translates into CASSFLGYGSGANVLTF.

Points on this clone: A read error may produce the germline difference seen at one junction end. The CDR3 spells CAGRASGANVLTF. The CDR3 nucleotides are TGTGCCGGCAGGGCCTCTGGGGCCAACGTCCTGACTTTC. This rearrangement joins TRBV6-5 to TRBJ2-6; TRBD1 might be the D (5 bases). The germline CDR1 and CDR2 sequences are MNHEY and SVGAGI. The CDR3 extends over 13 amino acids.